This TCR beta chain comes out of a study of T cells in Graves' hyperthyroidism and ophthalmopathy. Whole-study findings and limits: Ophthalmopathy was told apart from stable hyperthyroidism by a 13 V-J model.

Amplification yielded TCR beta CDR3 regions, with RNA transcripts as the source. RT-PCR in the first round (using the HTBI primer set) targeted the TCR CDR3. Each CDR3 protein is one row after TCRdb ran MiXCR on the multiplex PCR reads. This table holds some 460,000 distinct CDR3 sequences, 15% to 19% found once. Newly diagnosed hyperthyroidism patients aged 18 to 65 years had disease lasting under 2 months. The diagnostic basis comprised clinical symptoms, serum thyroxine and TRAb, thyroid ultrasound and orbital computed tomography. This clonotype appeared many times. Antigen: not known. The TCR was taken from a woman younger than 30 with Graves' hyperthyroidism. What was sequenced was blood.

The DNA of the CDR3 is TGCGCCAGCAGCCAAGGGGCAGGAGGAGAAGCTTTCTTT. Encoded protein: CASSQGAGGEAFF. The chain links TRBV4-1 to TRBJ1-1, with unresolved D. Germline values: CDR1 MGHRA, CDR2 YSYEKL. This CDR3 is built from 13 residues. Trimming removed 1 base from V and 8 bases from J, with 11 bases in between.